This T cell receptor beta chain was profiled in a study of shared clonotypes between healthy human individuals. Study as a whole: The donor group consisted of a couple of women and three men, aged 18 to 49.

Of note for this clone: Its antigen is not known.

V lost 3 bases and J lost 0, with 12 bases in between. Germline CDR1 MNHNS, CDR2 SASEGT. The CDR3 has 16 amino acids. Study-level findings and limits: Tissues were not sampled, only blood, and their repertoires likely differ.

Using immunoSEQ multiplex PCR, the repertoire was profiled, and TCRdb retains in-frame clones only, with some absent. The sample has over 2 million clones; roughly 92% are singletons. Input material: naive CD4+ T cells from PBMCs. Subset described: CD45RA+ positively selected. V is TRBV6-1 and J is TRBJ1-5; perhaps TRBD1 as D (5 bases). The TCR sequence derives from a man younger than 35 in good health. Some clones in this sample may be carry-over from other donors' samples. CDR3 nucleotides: TGTGCCAGCAGTGAGAGGGGCGGCTATAGCAATCAGCCCCAGCATTTT. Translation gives CASSERGGYSNQPQHF.